These 22 T cell receptor beta chains originate from one sample sequenced in a study of T cell responses to AZD1222 COVID-19 vaccine. The data were produced by immunoSEQ multiplex PCR, yet TCRdb's version contains in-frame clones alone and is incomplete. The profile shows some 96,000 clones, 84% of them singletons. This sample comprised peripheral blood, obtained 28 days after the second AZD1222 dose. The source of these receptors is an adult who received the AZD1222 COVID-19 vaccine.

This chain uses TRBV28 with TRBJ1-1; D unclear. The V gene lost 4 bases and the J gene lost 1 base, with 7 bases spanning the gap. Germline V CDR1 and CDR2: MDHEN, SYDVKM. The CDR3 covers 13 residues. CDR3 nucleotide sequence: TGTGCCAGCAGTTCGGCCCGGAACACTGAAGCTTTCTTT. Translated: CASSSARNTEAFF.

The chain has TRBV3-1 (or the pseudogene TRBV3-2) and TRBJ2-1, with D hard to call. The V gene's germline CDR1 is LGHDT and CDR2 YNNKEL (reference sequence). Trimming shortened V by 5 bases and J by 2 bases, and 10 bases separated the two germline ends. The CDR3 length is 14 residues. The CDR3 loop is CASSSDLPYNEQFF. DNA of the CDR3: TGTGCCAGCAGCTCCGACTTGCCCTACAATGAGCAGTTCTTC.

The V and J genes are TRBV10-3 and TRBJ2-4; D tentatively reads TRBD1 or TRBD2 (5 bases each). This CDR3 is built from 18 residues. CDR1 and CDR2 (germline): ENHRY, SYGVKD. Between the trimmed V and J ends, which lost 7 bases and 0 bases, there was a span of 22 bases. The CDR3 spells CAIIWGIGSTLAKNIQYF. Here the CDR3 DNA reads TGTGCCATCATATGGGGGATAGGGAGCACTCTAGCCAAAAACATTCAGTACTTC.

V is TRBV27 and J is TRBJ1-6, with D unclear. Germline V gene data show CDR1 as MNHEY and CDR2 as SMNVEV (reference sequence). This CDR3 has 14 residues. V lost 3 bases and J lost 9, with 12 bases in between. The CDR3 bases are TGTGCCAGCAGTTTCGGCATAGCCCCTTCACCCCTCCACTTT. This gives the protein CASSFGIAPSPLHF.

The CDR3 region is CASSAQENTGELFF. The DNA of the CDR3 is TGTGCCAGCAGTGCACAGGAGAACACCGGGGAGCTGTTTTTT. The rearrangement joins TRBV2 to TRBJ2-2; weak D call: TRBD1 (5 bases). The CDR3 covers 14 residues. Per the germline V gene, CDR1 is SNHLY and CDR2 is FYNNEI. Trimming took off 4 bases at V and 1 base at J, with 7 bases between the two ends.

The J gene is TRBJ2-7, the V gene TRBV7-9; D is undetermined. Germline V lookup: CDR1 SEHNR, CDR2 FQNEAQ (reference sequence). The CDR3 length is 14 residues. The ends were cut back, 3 bases at V and 0 bases at J, with 9 bases in the middle. Here the CDR3 reads CASSLVTSSYEQYF. The CDR3 nucleotides are TGTGCCAGCAGCTTGGTAACCAGCTCCTACGAGCAGTACTTC.

This clone was counted between two and nine times. The chain links TRBV6-2 or TRBV6-3 to TRBJ1-2; D call uncertain. From germline, CDR1 is MNHEY and CDR2 SVGEGT. With 4 bases removed from V and 7 bases from J, the gap between germline ends came to 16 bases. The CDR3 is 14 amino acids. CDR3 loop: CASSSTGPQSGYTF. The CDR3 DNA is TGTGCCAGCAGTTCAACCGGGCCTCAATCTGGCTACACCTTC.

Only one count was recorded for this clone. CDR3: CASSHDRANTEAFF. The DNA for the CDR3 is TGCGCCAGCAGCCACGACAGGGCCAACACTGAAGCTTTCTTT. This sequence joins TRBV4-1 and TRBJ1-1; 7 bases are a match to TRBD1. This CDR3 comprises 14 residues. V lost 3 bases and J lost 2; bases outside the gene matches: 3. Germline CDR1 and CDR2: MGHRA and YSYEKL.

This chain connects TRBV10-3 to TRBJ2-5; no firm D call. Germline lookup yields CDR1 ENHRY and CDR2 SYGVKD. V was clipped by 2 bases and J by 5 bases, with 12 bases between them. This CDR3 comprises 14 residues. CDR3 nucleotide sequence: TGTGCCATCAGTGAGACGACTCTATCCGAGACCCAGTACTTC. This gives the protein CAISETTLSETQYF.

The rearrangement uses TRBV5-1 and TRBJ2-7, with D tentatively TRBD2 (5 bases). The germline gives CDR1 SGHRS, CDR2 YFSETQ. V shed 0 bases and J shed 7 bases, with 20 bases lying between them. The CDR3 spans 16 residues. In DNA, the CDR3 is TGCGCCAGCAGCTTGGCAACGGGCGTGAGAAGAGGGGAGCAGTACTTC. Its protein product is CASSLATGVRRGEQYF. The variable domain in full, with the rest retrieved from reference TRBV5-1 and TRBJ2-7, is KAGVTQTPRYLIKTRGQQVTLSCSPISGHRSVSWYQQTPGQGLQFLFEYFSETQRNKGNFPGRFSGRQFSNSRSEMNVSTLELGDSALYLCASSLATGVRRGEQYFGPGTRLTVT.

The chain recombines TRBV11-3 with TRBJ2-7, with 7 bases identical to TRBD2. Unmatched junction bases numbered 11, after V lost 0 bases and J lost 6 bases. The CDR3 is made up of 16 amino acids. Germline-derived CDR1 and CDR2 are SGHNT and YENEEA. CDR3 amino acids: CASSLDAGREQGEQYF. The CDR3 DNA reads TGTGCCAGCAGCTTAGACGCAGGGCGGGAGCAAGGCGAGCAGTACTTC.

The chain uses TRBV7-3 and TRBJ2-3; possibly TRBD2 for D (6 bases). Germline-derived CDR1 and CDR2 are SGHTA and FQGTGA. This CDR3 has 15 amino acids. The germline V and J ends were trimmed by 1 base and 4 bases, with 12 bases remaining between them. CDR3 DNA: TGTGCCAGCAGCTTAAACGGGGGTAAGGCAGATACGCAGTATTTT. It yields the protein CASSLNGGKADTQYF. The whole variable domain, filled in from reference TRBV7-3 and TRBJ2-3, reads GAGVSQTPSNKVTEKGKYVELRCDPISGHTALYWYRQSLGQGPEFLIYFQGTGAADDSGLPNDRFFAVRPEGSVSTLKIQRTERGDSAVYLCASSLNGGKADTQYFGPGTRLTVL.

The chain uses TRBV10-3 and TRBJ2-7; 7 positions match TRBD1. The CDR3 has 16 residues. The germline V gene has CDR1 ENHRY and CDR2 SYGVKD. The V and J ends lost 5 bases and 4 bases, in that order; junction bases with no gene match: 14. The CDR3 sequence: CAISQGPLGGSYEQYF. The CDR3 DNA is TGTGCCATCAGTCAAGGGCCCTTAGGGGGCTCATACGAGCAGTACTTC.

This rearrangement joins TRBV6-4 to TRBJ2-7, with TRBD2 matching 8 bases. CDR1 is MRHNA and CDR2 is SNTAGT in the germline V gene. This CDR3 spans 15 amino acids. Germline trimming cut 3 bases from V and 4 bases from J; bases unmatched to any gene: 8. The CDR3 nucleotides read TGTGCCAGCAGTGAGGGGACGGGAGGGCCTTACGAGCAGTACTTC. It codes for CASSEGTGGPYEQYF.

V and J are TRBV7-2 and TRBJ2-2; 7 nucleotides agree with TRBD2. The V gene end was trimmed by 5 bases and the J gene end by 2 bases; junction bases not matched to a gene: 5. Germline values: CDR1 SGHTA, CDR2 FQGNSA. The CDR3 sequence is 15 residues long. The CDR3 protein is CASSRVAGNTGELFF. CDR3 sequence (DNA): TGTGCCAGCAGCCGCGTAGCGGGTAACACCGGGGAGCTGTTTTTT.

This clone was counted a single time. The chain joins TRBV11-2 to TRBJ1-1; perhaps TRBD1 as D (5 bases). The CDR3 consists of 12 residues. V lost 2 bases to trimming and J lost 6 bases, with 7 bases between them. Germline loops: CDR1 SGHAT, CDR2 FQNNGV. The CDR3 loop is CASSLWDAEAFF. The CDR3 coding sequence is TGTGCCAGCAGCTTATGGGACGCTGAAGCTTTCTTT. The full variable domain, completed using reference TRBV11-2 and TRBJ1-1, is EAGVAQSPRYKIIEKRQSVAFWCNPISGHATLYWYQQILGQGPKLLIQFQNNGVVDDSQLPKDRFSAERLKGVDSTLKIQPAKLEDSAVYLCASSLWDAEAFFGQGTRLTVV.

V gene TRBV5-1 combines with J gene TRBJ1-2; 9 positions agree with TRBD1. Losses at the gene ends were 4 bases for V and 4 bases for J; bases not matched to a gene: 8. Germline CDR1 and CDR2: SGHRS and YFSETQ. This CDR3 contains 15 residues. DNA for the CDR3: TGCGCCAGCAGCCCCCAGACAGGGGGAGGCTATGGCTACACCTTC. This encodes CASSPQTGGGYGYTF.

The genes are TRBV6-2 or TRBV6-3 and TRBJ2-5; D could derive from TRBD1 or TRBD2 (6 bases each). V gave up 6 bases and J gave up 5 bases, with 25 bases separating them. Germline CDR1 MNHEY, CDR2 SVGEGT. This CDR3 has 17 amino acids. CDR3 nucleotides: TGTGCCAGCAGCCCCGGTGCCCCAGGGGAGGATAGGGAGACCCAGTACTTC. Translation: CASSPGAPGEDRETQYF.

The chain links TRBV12-3 or TRBV12-4 to TRBJ1-2, with no clear D. V was cut by 7 bases and J by 4 bases, with 13 bases left in between. The CDR3 contains 13 residues. CDR3 in amino acids: CASNLDGVYGYTF. The CDR3 DNA reads TGTGCCAGCAACTTGGACGGAGTCTATGGCTACACCTTC.

The chain uses TRBV20-1 and TRBJ2-7, with no clear D. V shed 5 bases and J shed 4 bases, with 9 bases lying between them. Germline CDR1 DFQATT, CDR2 SNEGSKA (reference sequence). The CDR3 runs 11 residues. The DNA for the CDR3 is TGCAGTGCTTCCTGGAGATACGAGCAGTACTTC. This codes for CSASWRYEQYF.

The count of this clone is one. This chain joins TRBV15 and TRBJ2-7, with 7 bases fitting TRBD2. Unmatched junction bases numbered 8, after V lost 3 bases and J lost 3 bases. Germline V CDR1 and CDR2: LNHNV, YYDKDF (reference sequence). The CDR3 sequence is 15 residues long. CDR3 sequence reads: CATSSLFGTNYEQYF. The CDR3 region has the DNA TGTGCCACCAGCAGTCTGTTCGGGACTAACTACGAGCAGTACTTC.

The chain combines TRBV10-3 with TRBJ1-1, with D possibly being TRBD1 (6 bases). This CDR3 comprises 15 residues. CDR1 is ENHRY, CDR2 SYGVKD, per germline. The V end was cut by 7 bases, the J end by 4 bases, with 19 bases between. As DNA, the CDR3 is TGTGCCATCAAGGGGCGGGAGGGACATATCACTGAAGCTTTCTTT. Its translation is CAIKGREGHITEAFF.